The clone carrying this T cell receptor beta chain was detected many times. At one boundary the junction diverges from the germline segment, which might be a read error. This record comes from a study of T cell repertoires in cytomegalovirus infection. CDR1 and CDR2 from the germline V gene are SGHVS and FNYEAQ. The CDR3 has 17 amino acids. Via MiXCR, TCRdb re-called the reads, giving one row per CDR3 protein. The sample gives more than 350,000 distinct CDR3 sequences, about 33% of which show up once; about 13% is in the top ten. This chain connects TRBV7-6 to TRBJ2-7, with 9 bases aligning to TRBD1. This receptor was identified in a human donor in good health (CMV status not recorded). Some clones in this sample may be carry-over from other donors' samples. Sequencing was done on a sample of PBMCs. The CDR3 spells CASSSGGTIPGQGFFPF. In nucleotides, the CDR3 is TGTGCCAGCAGCTCCGGGGGAACTATTCCGGGACAGGGTTTCTTTCCCTTC.